This T cell receptor (beta chain) was captured by sequencing in a study of cytomegalovirus exposure and HLA in healthy donors. At the level of the study: Early on, a data release was issued that held 65 million to 100 million unique TCRs from HLA-typed donors.

Findings and caveats of the study: Specificity for CMV antigens was confirmed in vitro for a few of the CMV-associated chains. It was likely that a cluster of highly shared sequence variants was a sequencing artifact.

Amplification used 60 Vbeta primers and 13 Jbeta primers. In the original analysis: Later, roughly 77 million unique TCR beta chains were counted in an analysis, and about 12 million of them were shared. TCRdb's copy holds only in-frame clones and misses some; the assay was immunoSEQ multiplex PCR. The V and J calls and clone size come from that table; D and trimming were worked out from the DNA. The repertoire holds about 300,000 clones, roughly 88% seen once, with around 4% in the top ten. The V end lost 3 bases, the J end lost 7 bases, and 4 bases lay between the germline ends. The germline gives CDR1 LNHDA, CDR2 SQIVND (reference sequence). This CDR3 has 11 amino acids. With regard to this clone: The antigen is unknown.

Input material: PBMCs. The receptor comes from a middle-aged man in good health and CMV-seropositive. The chain is built from TRBV19 and TRBJ2-1, with no clear D. CDR3 protein: CASSIVNEQFF. The CDR3 DNA sequence: TGTGCCAGTAGTATCGTAAATGAGCAGTTCTTC.